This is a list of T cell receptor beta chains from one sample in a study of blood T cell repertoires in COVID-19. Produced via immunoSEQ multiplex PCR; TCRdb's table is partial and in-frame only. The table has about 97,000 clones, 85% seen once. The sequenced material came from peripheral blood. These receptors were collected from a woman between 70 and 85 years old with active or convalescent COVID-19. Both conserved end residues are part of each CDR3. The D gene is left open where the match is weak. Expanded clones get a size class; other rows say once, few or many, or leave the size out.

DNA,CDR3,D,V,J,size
TGTGCCAGCAGCGTAGCTACGGGACAGGGGGACGACGGGGAGCTGTTTTTT,CASSVATGQGDDGELFF,TRBD1,TRBV9,TRBJ2-2,-
TGTGCCAGCAGCTTAAAGGGGGCAGGCGAAGCTTTCTTT,CASSLKGAGEAFF,TRBD1,TRBV7-2,TRBJ1-1,-
TGTGCCAGCAGCAAATCTTCGTTGCCCAACTTGAACACTGAAGCTTTCTTT,CASSKSSLPNLNTEAFF,-,TRBV21-1,TRBJ1-1,-
TGTGCCAGCAGTTACCGCCGGTCCAACTCCTACGAGCAGTACTTC,CASSYRRSNSYEQYF,-,TRBV6-5,TRBJ2-7,-
TGTGCCAGCAGCTTAGATCCTCCACGGGGGGGGCGGGATACGCAGTATTTT,CASSLDPPRGGRDTQYF,TRBD2,TRBV11-2,TRBJ2-3,-
TGTGCCAGCACCTCACTAGCGGGAGAGACCCAGTTCTTC,CASTSLAGETQFF,TRBD2,TRBV12-3/TRBV12-4,TRBJ2-1,once
TGTGCCAGCAGTCCACAGGGGGCGAACACTGAAGCTTTCTTT,CASSPQGANTEAFF,TRBD1,TRBV6-5,TRBJ1-1,-
TGCGCCAGCAGCCCCGACAGAGTGCTCTATGGCTACACCTTC,CASSPDRVLYGYTF,-,TRBV5-1,TRBJ1-2,-
TGTGCCAGCAGTTTAGTGGGAGTGGGGACAGAAGATCAGTACTTC,CASSLVGVGTEDQYF,TRBD1,TRBV28,TRBJ2-7,-
TGTGCCAGCAGCCCGACAGGGGTTGGAAACACCATATATTTT,CASSPTGVGNTIYF,TRBD1,TRBV5-6,TRBJ1-3,-
TGCGCCAGCAGCCGGGTCGGACAGGGGGGAAACATTCAGTACTTC,CASSRVGQGGNIQYF,TRBD1,TRBV4-3,TRBJ2-4,-
TGTGCCAGTAGTAGGACTAGCGGGGGCCAATACGAGCAGTACTTC,CASSRTSGGQYEQYF,TRBD2,TRBV19,TRBJ2-7,-
TGTGCCAGCAGCTTAGGTATCGCACGGGGAAATGAAAAACTGTTTTTT,CASSLGIARGNEKLFF,-,TRBV11-2,TRBJ1-4,-